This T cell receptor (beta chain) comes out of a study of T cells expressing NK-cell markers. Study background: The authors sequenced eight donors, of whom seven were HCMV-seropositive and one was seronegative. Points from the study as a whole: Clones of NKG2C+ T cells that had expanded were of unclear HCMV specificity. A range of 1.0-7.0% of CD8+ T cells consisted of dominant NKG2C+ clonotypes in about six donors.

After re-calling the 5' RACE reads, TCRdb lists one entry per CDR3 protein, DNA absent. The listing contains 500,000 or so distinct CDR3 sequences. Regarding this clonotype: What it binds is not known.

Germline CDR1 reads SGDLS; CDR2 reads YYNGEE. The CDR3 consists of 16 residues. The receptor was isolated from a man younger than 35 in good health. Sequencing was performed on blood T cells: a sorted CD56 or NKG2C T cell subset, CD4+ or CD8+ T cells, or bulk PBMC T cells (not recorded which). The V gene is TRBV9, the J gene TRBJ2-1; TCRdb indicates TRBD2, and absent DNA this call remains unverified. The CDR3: CASSLRVPLGNGEQFF.